Presented here are 23 T cell receptor beta chains from one specimen sequenced in a study of shared T cell receptors in the human thymus. The table came from immunoSEQ multiplex PCR; TCRdb's copy has only in-frame clones and leaves some out. The sample holds around 65,000 clones, about 95% seen once. Sequencing input: thymocytes. These receptors were collected from a human donor.

The V gene is TRBV5-1, the J gene TRBJ2-7, with 11 bases lining up with TRBD1. The CDR3 covers 14 residues. Germline trimming cut 4 bases from V and 5 bases from J; bases unmatched to any gene: 5. Germline V gives CDR1 SGHRS, CDR2 YFSETQ. The CDR3 region is CASSRPGQGDEQYF. In DNA, the CDR3 is TGCGCCAGCAGCCGACCGGGACAGGGGGACGAGCAGTACTTC.

The chain recombines TRBV7-2 with TRBJ2-7, with D unclear. V shed 1 base and J shed 5 bases, with 15 bases lying between them. Germline assignment: CDR1 SGHTA and CDR2 FQGNSA. The CDR3 sequence is 15 residues long. CDR3 DNA: TGTGCCAGCAGCTTAGACGACACCGGTGGAGACGAGCAGTACTTC. The encoded protein is CASSLDDTGGDEQYF.

The chain combines TRBV18 with TRBJ2-7; no firm D call. This CDR3 has 17 residues. Germline CDR1 KGHSH, CDR2 LQKENI. V was trimmed by 4 bases and J by 5 bases, leaving 24 bases between them. CDR3 residues: CASSLGNRPTTYDEQYF. CDR3 nucleotides: TGTGCCAGCTCACTTGGGAACCGACCGACGACTTACGACGAGCAGTACTTC. Filled out from reference TRBV18 and TRBJ2-7, the complete variable domain reads NAGVMQNPRHLVRRRGQEARLRCSPMKGHSHVYWYRQLPEEGLKFMVYLQKENIIDESGMPKERFSAEFPKEGPSILRIQQVVRGDSAAYFCASSLGNRPTTYDEQYFGPGTRLTVT.

The CDR3: CASSLDTGEKKEAFF. The CDR3 DNA sequence: TGCGCCAGCAGCTTGGATACAGGAGAGAAGAAAGAAGCTTTCTTT. This rearrangement joins TRBV5-1 to TRBJ1-1, with TRBD1 as a possible D gene (5 bases). In germline, CDR1 is SGHRS, CDR2 YFSETQ. The CDR3 runs 15 residues. Trimming took off 0 bases at V and 8 bases at J, with 17 bases between the two ends.

The chain is built from TRBV4-3 and TRBJ2-7; 9 nucleotides match TRBD2. Germline CDR1 is LGHNA and CDR2 is YSLEER. The CDR3 has 20 amino acids. Unmatched junction bases numbered 20, after V lost 4 bases and J lost 1 base. CDR3 nucleotide sequence: TGCGCCAGCAGCCCGGCCCCCCCTTGTAAGCGGGGGGTAGGGTCCTACGAGCAGTACTTC. It is translated as CASSPAPPCKRGVGSYEQYF.

The rearrangement uses TRBV4-1 and TRBJ2-5; TRBD2 agrees at 14 bases. This CDR3 comprises 17 residues. Trimming took 1 base from V and 2 from J; bases not matched to a gene: 3. In germline, CDR1 is MGHRA, CDR2 YSYEKL. As DNA, the CDR3 is TGCGCCAGCAGCCAAGGACTAGCGGGGGGGGTACAAGAGACCCAGTACTTC. This gives the protein CASSQGLAGGVQETQYF.

As to this clone: This sample also contains other DNA sequences that code for the same CDR3. V gene TRBV27 combines with J gene TRBJ1-6, with D perhaps TRBD1 (6 bases). Trimming cost V 0 bases and J 10 bases, with 10 bases left between them. This CDR3 has 14 amino acids. Germline V lookup: CDR1 MNHEY, CDR2 SMNVEV (reference sequence). The CDR3 sequence is CASSLSSGGSPLHF. In DNA, the CDR3 is TGTGCCAGCAGTTTATCGTCCGGGGGCTCACCCCTCCACTTT.

The chain joins TRBV28 to TRBJ2-6, with TRBD1 matching over 7 bases. This CDR3 has 17 amino acids. V trimming: 7 bases; J trimming: 0 bases; junction bases outside the gene matches: 9. CDR1 MDHEN and CDR2 SYDVKM come from the germline V gene. CDR3 DNA sequence: TGTGCCAGCATTCGGACAGGAAGTTCCTCTGGGGCCAACGTCCTGACTTTC. It yields the protein CASIRTGSSSGANVLTF.

The chain carries TRBV7-3 and TRBJ2-3; D may be TRBD2 (7 bases). The CDR3 length is 17 residues. Trimming stripped 2 bases from V and 4 bases from J, with 19 bases between. Germline V gene sequence: CDR1 SGHTA, CDR2 FQGTGA. Here the CDR3 DNA reads TGTGCCAGCAGCTTAGAGGTGGGGCGGGGGCCCTCAGATACGCAGTATTTT. Protein: CASSLEVGRGPSDTQYF. Using reference TRBV7-3 and TRBJ2-3 for the parts outside the CDR3, the full variable domain is GAGVSQTPSNKVTEKGKYVELRCDPISGHTALYWYRQSLGQGPEFLIYFQGTGAADDSGLPNDRFFAVRPEGSVSTLKIQRTERGDSAVYLCASSLEVGRGPSDTQYFGPGTRLTVL.

This clone was counted once. The rearrangement uses TRBV10-2 and TRBJ2-1; D remains ambiguous. The V gene's germline CDR1 is WSHSY and CDR2 SAAADI. V was clipped by 0 bases and J by 10 bases, with 4 bases between them. The CDR3 sequence is 11 residues long. CDR3 in amino acids: CASSESWEQFF. CDR3 DNA: TGCGCCAGCAGTGAGTCCTGGGAGCAGTTCTTC.

The gene calls are TRBV28 and TRBJ1-1; D is uncertain. Looked up from germline, CDR1 is MDHEN and CDR2 is SYDVKM. The V end lost 4 bases, the J end lost 2 bases, and 8 bases lay between the germline ends. The CDR3 loop spans 13 amino acids. The CDR3 sequence: CASSSALNTEAFF. DNA of the CDR3: TGTGCCAGCAGTTCCGCCCTTAACACTGAAGCTTTCTTT.

CDR3 bases: TGTGCCTGGATAGACGAGGGTCCTGGCTACACCTTC. Its translation is CAWIDEGPGYTF. The V gene is TRBV30, the J gene TRBJ1-2; no clear D gene. CDR3 size: 12 residues. V was trimmed by 4 bases and J by 7 bases, leaving 13 bases between them. Germline-derived CDR1 and CDR2 are GTSNPN and SVGIG (reference sequence). The full variable domain, completed using reference TRBV30 and TRBJ1-2, is SQTIHQWPATLVQPVGSPLSLECTVEGTSNPNLYWYRQAAGRGLQLLFYSVGIGQISSEVPQNLSASRPQDRQFILSSKKLLLSDSGFYLCAWIDEGPGYTFGSGTRLTVV.

This rearrangement joins TRBV12-5 to TRBJ2-3; D uncertain. This CDR3 region has 15 residues. The V end was cut by 0 bases, the J end by 7 bases, with 14 bases between. CDR1 is LGHNT and CDR2 is FRNRAP in the germline V gene. DNA of the CDR3: TGTGCTAGTGGTTTGGTACATAGACGGTTCAATACGCAGTATTTT. Protein sequence: CASGLVHRRFNTQYF.

This chain uses TRBV5-8 with TRBJ1-2; 9 bases align to TRBD1. J was trimmed by 2 bases and V by 0 bases; bases with no gene match: 5. CDR1 is SGHTS and CDR2 is YDEGEE in the germline V gene. This CDR3 spans 16 amino acids. CDR3 in DNA: TGTGCCAGCAGCTTGGGGGACAGGGTTCCGAACTATGGCTACACCTTC. Protein product: CASSLGDRVPNYGYTF.

The chain combines TRBV7-9 with TRBJ2-1; no clear D gene. The germline V gene has CDR1 SEHNR and CDR2 FQNEAQ (reference sequence). The CDR3 loop spans 15 amino acids. Trimming stripped 8 bases from V and 0 bases from J, with 14 bases between. The CDR3 coding sequence is TGTGCCAGCGACGTCGGATTAACCTCCTACAATGAGCAGTTCTTC. Translated: CASDVGLTSYNEQFF. The full variable domain, its missing parts supplied by reference TRBV7-9 and TRBJ2-1, is DTGVSQNPRHKITKRGQNVTFRCDPISEHNRLYWYRQTLGQGPEFLTYFQNEAQLEKSRLLSDRFSAERPKGSFSTLEIQRTEQGDSAMYLCASDVGLTSYNEQFFGPGTRLTVL.

J is TRBJ2-7 and V is TRBV5-3; TRBD2 is a possible D gene (7 bases). TRBV5-3 counts as an open reading frame of uncertain function. V lost 2 bases and J 3 bases, leaving 21 bases between the germline ends. The CDR3 is made up of 17 amino acids. The CDR3, as DNA: TGTGCCAGAAGCTTACCCGGTCGGACGGGGGGCTACTACGAGCAGTACTTC. This gives the protein CARSLPGRTGGYYEQYF.

The J gene is TRBJ2-5, the V gene TRBV14, with TRBD1 matching 7 bases. The CDR3 loop spans 19 amino acids. Germline trimming cut 0 bases from V and 0 bases from J; bases unmatched to any gene: 13. Germline values: CDR1 SGHDN, CDR2 FVKESK. CDR3 nucleotides: TGTGCCAGCAGCCAAGAGGCCTTACAGGACAGGCCTTACCAAGAGACCCAGTACTTC. The encoded protein is CASSQEALQDRPYQETQYF.

V gene TRBV5-1 combines with J gene TRBJ2-7; 7 bases align to TRBD2. The J call is in doubt because the DNA end fits TRBJ2-1 better. Germline CDR1 is SGHRS and CDR2 is YFSETQ. This CDR3 contains 19 residues. CDR3 sequence reads: CASSLRAGWRTRVGNEQFF. The CDR3 DNA reads TGCGCCAGCAGCTTGCGGGCAGGGTGGAGGACTAGGGTAGGCAATGAGCAGTTCTTC.

The V call is TRBV4-1, the J call TRBJ1-2; no firm D call. The CDR3 covers 16 residues. Trimming cost V 3 bases and J 2 bases, with 16 bases left between them. CDR1 and CDR2 (germline): MGHRA, YSYEKL. CDR3 region: CASSHDLERRNYGYTF. The CDR3 DNA follows: TGCGCCAGCAGCCACGATTTGGAGAGGAGAAACTATGGCTACACCTTC.

This sequence joins TRBV7-6 and TRBJ1-1; 9 nucleotides match TRBD1. The germline CDR1 and CDR2 sequences are SGHVS and FNYEAQ. Trimming took 2 bases from V and 9 from J; bases not matched to a gene: 7. CDR3 length: 14 amino acids. The CDR3 coding sequence is TGTGCCAGCAGCTTAAGGGCTTACAGGGGGCAAGCTTTCTTT. Its translation is CASSLRAYRGQAFF. Using reference TRBV7-6 and TRBJ1-1 for the parts outside the CDR3, the full variable domain is GAGVSQSPRYKVTKRGQDVALRCDPISGHVSLYWYRQALGQGPEFLTYFNYEAQQDKSGLPNDRFSAERPEGSISTLTIQRTEQRDSAMYRCASSLRAYRGQAFFGQGTRLTVV.

The chain carries TRBV11-2 and TRBJ2-1; either TRBD1 or TRBD2 may fit D (5 bases each). The CDR3 contains 16 residues. Germline CDR1 is SGHAT and CDR2 is FQNNGV. V lost 3 bases and J lost 0, with 12 bases in between. CDR3 bases: TGTGCCAGCAGCTTTGGGACGAACTTCTCCTACAATGAGCAGTTCTTC. Amino acid sequence: CASSFGTNFSYNEQFF.

V is TRBV5-8 and J is TRBJ2-7, with TRBD1 identical over 7 bases. V dropped 2 bases and J dropped 2; count of bases not matched to a gene: 7. There are 15 residues in the CDR3. The V gene's germline CDR1 is SGHTS and CDR2 YDEGEE. The CDR3 region is CASSFRPGQPYEQYF. The CDR3 coding sequence is TGTGCCAGCAGCTTTCGCCCGGGACAGCCCTACGAGCAGTACTTC.

J is TRBJ2-3 and V is TRBV6-4; TRBD2 agrees at 10 bases. The CDR3 sequence is 16 residues long. J gave up 9 bases and V 5 bases, and 14 bases lay outside the gene matches. Germline V gene data show CDR1 as MRHNA and CDR2 as SNTAGT. The chain's CDR3 is CASSPQRGGRVDTQYF. CDR3 nucleotide sequence: TGTGCCAGCAGTCCTCAGCGGGGGGGCCGGGTAGACACGCAGTATTTT.